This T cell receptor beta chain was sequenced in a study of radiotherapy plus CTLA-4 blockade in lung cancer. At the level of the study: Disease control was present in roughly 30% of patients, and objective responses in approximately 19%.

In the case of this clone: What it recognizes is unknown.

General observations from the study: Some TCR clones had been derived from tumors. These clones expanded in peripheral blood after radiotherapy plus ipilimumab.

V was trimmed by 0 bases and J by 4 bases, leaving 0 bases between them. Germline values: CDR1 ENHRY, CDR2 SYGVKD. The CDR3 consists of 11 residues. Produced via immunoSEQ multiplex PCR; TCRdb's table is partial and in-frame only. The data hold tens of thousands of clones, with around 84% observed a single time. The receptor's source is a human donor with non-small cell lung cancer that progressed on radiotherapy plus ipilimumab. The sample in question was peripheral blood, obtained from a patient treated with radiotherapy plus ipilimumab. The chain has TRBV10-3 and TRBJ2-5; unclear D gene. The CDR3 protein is CAISESETQYF. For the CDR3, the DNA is TGTGCCATCAGTGAGTCAGAGACCCAGTACTTC.